The rows below give T cell receptor beta chains drawn from one sample of a study of regulatory T cells in long-lasting Graves disease. TCRdb reprocessed the multiplex PCR reads via MiXCR and lists one record per CDR3 protein. The sample yields about 620,000 distinct CDR3 sequences, approximately 15% seen once. A further study also used this sample, focusing on T cells in Graves' hyperthyroidism and ophthalmopathy.

The specimen was peripheral blood mononuclear cells (PBMCs), collected at new diagnosis, from a patient treated with antithyroid drugs. The source is a woman aged 25 to 45 with Graves disease. CDR3s include the opening cysteine and the closing phenylalanine or tryptophan. For some rows the clone size is stated as once, few or many, or as a class when expanded; others skip it.

clone_size j_call v_call cdr3_aa
few TRBJ2-5 TRBV6-1 CASSRPPRPGRGQETQYF
few TRBJ2-3 TRBV19 CASEVEATQYF
few TRBJ2-7 TRBV9 CASSVGPVLSGEQYF
few TRBJ2-2 TRBV12-3/TRBV12-4 CASSPGRFTGELFF
many TRBJ1-4 TRBV6-5 CASSLGGYEKLFF
NA TRBJ2-2 TRBV5-1 CASSPTDSIGELFF
NA TRBJ2-7 TRBV12-3/TRBV12-4 CASSPWTVLSYEQYF
few TRBJ2-5 TRBV6-5 CASRSPGRGGTQYF
few TRBJ2-1 TRBV5-1 CASSGGRKSYNEQFF
many TRBJ2-1 TRBV24-1 CATSDLTSRSSYNEQFF
many TRBJ2-3 TRBV20-1 CSASAHTDTQYF
many TRBJ2-7 TRBV11-2 CASSPQRDSAYEQYF
many TRBJ1-1 TRBV11-2 CASSLEVGGLGTEAFF
few TRBJ2-2 TRBV27 CASSHQGVAGELFF
many TRBJ2-7 TRBV7-8 CASSLAGSKYEQYF
few TRBJ1-1 TRBV10-3 CAISESGQGSEAFF
many TRBJ2-1 TRBV30 CAWSGLQGRAYNEQFF
NA TRBJ1-2 TRBV28 CESRTVGGYTF
many TRBJ2-3 TRBV27 CASRLTGPPDTQYF
NA TRBJ1-6 TRBV4-2 CASSLERAYNSPLHF
NA TRBJ2-1 TRBV19 CASTPTLGTVNNEQFF
many TRBJ2-2 TRBV20-1 CSARVPRGELFF
many TRBJ2-1 TRBV12-3/TRBV12-4 CASSNNEQFF
many TRBJ2-1 TRBV7-3 CASSPAVGTHYNEQFF
many TRBJ1-1 TRBV28 CASSLTGSVNTEAFF
few TRBJ1-1 TRBV30 CAWRPGREYSTEAFF
NA TRBJ2-7 TRBV30 CAWGGLGNEQYF
few TRBJ2-2 TRBV9 CACRQDLNTGELFF
few TRBJ2-3 TRBV18 CASSHNQGEADTQYF
many TRBJ2-2 TRBV12-3/TRBV12-4 CASRRPGGGNTGELFF
few TRBJ2-1 TRBV19 CASSTPSGQGTSGTYNEQFF
NA TRBJ2-7 TRBV20-1 CSARSPGLEQYF
many TRBJ1-4 TRBV11-2 CASSSTGGFNEKLFF
few TRBJ2-1 TRBV6-1 CASRWEDGGYYNEQFF
many TRBJ1-6 TRBV10-3 CAISRTSLGESPLHF
few TRBJ2-3 TRBV9 CASSERLSRTDTQYF
NA TRBJ1-6 TRBV20-1 CSARGQAGGFSPLHF
few TRBJ2-7 TRBV20-1 CSAIGTRGVVVHEQYF
many TRBJ1-4 TRBV2 CASSDTVFNEKLFF
many TRBJ2-3 TRBV6-1 CASSDPAGPSTDTQYF
many TRBJ1-2 TRBV12-3/TRBV12-4 CASSRTGGYTF
NA TRBJ2-7 TRBV5-4 CASSSPGTESSYEQYF
NA TRBJ1-6 TRBV18 CASSPRNNRSYNSPLHF
NA TRBJ2-7 TRBV6-1 CASSDWGEQYF
many TRBJ2-5 TRBV24-1 CATSDLRSSGFQETQYF
many TRBJ2-2 TRBV28 CASSTSGSWTGELFF